The 24 T cell receptor beta chains below all came from one sample that was sequenced in a study of regulatory T cells in long-lasting Graves disease. Time point given: newly diagnosed GD, antithyroid drugs for less than 3 months. The TCR library was made from RNA that had been extracted from PBMCs in TRIzol. Arm-PCR of CDR3 regions with iRepertoire HTBI primers generated TCR beta libraries. MiXCR, run by TCRdb on the multiplex PCR reads, gives a single entry per CDR3 protein. The table records a few hundred thousand distinct CDR3 sequences, about 16% of them present only once. The same sample was also studied in work on T cells in Graves' hyperthyroidism and ophthalmopathy.

The material was peripheral blood mononuclear cells (PBMCs), obtained at new diagnosis, from a patient treated with antithyroid drugs. These TCRs come from a woman aged 18-29 years with Graves disease.

This clonotype was seen repeatedly, ten times or more. This chain uses TRBV5-1 with TRBJ2-3; D perhaps matches TRBD2 (6 bases). CDR1 and CDR2 (germline): SGHRS, YFSETQ. The CDR3 length is 15 residues. V shed 4 bases and J shed 2 bases, with 14 bases lying between them. In DNA, the CDR3 is TGCGCCAGCAGCGGATTAGGAGGGCTCACAGATACGCAGTATTTT. Its protein product is CASSGLGGLTDTQYF.

This rearrangement joins TRBV30 to TRBJ2-1; tentative D call: TRBD2 (6 bases). The V gene lost 2 bases and the J gene lost 7 bases, with 9 bases spanning the gap. CDR1 is GTSNPN and CDR2 is SVGIG in the germline V gene (reference sequence). CDR3 length: 12 amino acids. The CDR3 spells CAWSYGGNEQFF. The CDR3 nucleotides are TGTGCCTGGAGTTACGGGGGTAATGAGCAGTTCTTC.

The V and J genes are TRBV6-1 and TRBJ2-3; 11 bases are a match to TRBD1. The CDR3 has 18 residues. With 6 bases clipped from V and 2 bases from J, the junction kept 13 bases outside the gene matches. Germline lookup yields CDR1 MNHNS and CDR2 SASEGT. The CDR3 here is CASRRTGGRLPDTDTQYF. Here the CDR3 DNA reads TGTGCCAGCAGAAGGACAGGGGGCAGGCTCCCGGACACAGATACGCAGTATTTT.

This clonotype appeared many times. The chain links TRBV27 to TRBJ1-4, with a possible D match to TRBD1 (5 bases). CDR3 length: 17 residues. V lost 4 bases, J lost 8 bases, and 23 bases lay in between. Germline V lookup: CDR1 MNHEY, CDR2 SMNVEV (reference sequence). Written as DNA, the CDR3 is TGTGCCAGCAGTTACCTCATGGGGGGGGAGGTGTCAGAAAAACTGTTTTTT. This translates into CASSYLMGGEVSEKLFF.

This clonotype was counted between two and nine times. The V and J genes are TRBV11-3 and TRBJ2-1; 7 positions agree with TRBD1. Trimming removed 5 bases from V and 4 bases from J; junction bases left unmatched: 11. The CDR3 contains 16 residues. The V gene's germline CDR1 is SGHNT and CDR2 YENEEA. The CDR3 DNA sequence: TGTGCCAGCAGCGATTCAGTGACAGGGAGATACAATGAGCAGTTCTTC. Translation gives CASSDSVTGRYNEQFF.

This clonotype showed up just a few times. This chain links TRBV3-1 with TRBJ2-5; a possible D gene is TRBD1 (6 bases). Looked up from germline, CDR1 is LGHDT and CDR2 is YNNKEL (reference sequence). V gave up 3 bases and J gave up 5 bases, with 19 bases separating them. This CDR3 has 16 residues. Here the CDR3 DNA reads TGTGCCAGCAGCCAGAAACAGGGACACGGAACGGAGACCCAGTACTTC. Protein: CASSQKQGHGTETQYF.

This clonotype came up many times. The chain joins TRBV7-3 to TRBJ2-1; the D gene could be TRBD1 or TRBD2 (5 bases each). This CDR3 is built from 14 residues. Looked up from germline, CDR1 is SGHTA and CDR2 is FQGTGA. Deletions cut 5 bases from V and 7 bases from J, with 15 bases between. The CDR3 DNA reads as TGTGCCAGCAGCCAAACCCGGGACGGAAATGAGCAGTTCTTC. Amino acid sequence: CASSQTRDGNEQFF. The full variable domain, completed using reference TRBV7-3 and TRBJ2-1, is GAGVSQTPSNKVTEKGKYVELRCDPISGHTALYWYRQSLGQGPEFLIYFQGTGAADDSGLPNDRFFAVRPEGSVSTLKIQRTERGDSAVYLCASSQTRDGNEQFFGPGTRLTVL.

In the case of this clonotype: A much bigger clone sits one base away, suggesting this may be a read error. The chain joins TRBV2 to TRBJ1-5; TRBD1 matches at 8 bases. Germline V gene sequence: CDR1 SNHLY, CDR2 FYNNEI. This CDR3 spans 15 amino acids. CDR3 sequence reads: CANSPQGASNQPQHF. The CDR3 DNA sequence: TGTGCCAACAGTCCCCAGGGGGCTAGCAATCAGCCCCAGCATTTT.

This clonotype has just a few counts. The V call is TRBV7-6, the J call TRBJ1-3, with 7 bases identical to TRBD1. Germline CDR1 reads SGHVS; CDR2 reads FNYEAQ. This CDR3 is built from 16 residues. The V segment lost 3 bases and the J segment 3 bases; nucleotides outside the gene matches: 8. The CDR3, as DNA: TGTGCCAGCAGCTTGGCAACCCGGGACAGTGGAAACACCATATATTTT. This sequence encodes CASSLATRDSGNTIYF.

This clonotype was recorded a few times. A much larger clonotype is one base distant, so this may be a read error. The chain joins TRBV12-3 or TRBV12-4 to TRBJ2-5; 8 bases map to TRBD2. V shed 2 bases and J 11 bases; nucleotides not matched to a gene: 16. The CDR3 contains 16 residues. CDR3 residues: CASSLTSGPSYNEQYF. The CDR3 nucleotides read TGTGCCAGCAGTTTAACTAGCGGCCCCTCCTACAATGAGCAGTACTTC.

This clonotype was recorded at least ten times. The chain couples TRBV6-1 to TRBJ1-5; D gene ambiguous. Germline CDR1 is MNHNS and CDR2 is SASEGT. The V end was cut by 4 bases, the J end by 1 base, with 5 bases between. The CDR3 consists of 13 residues. The CDR3 DNA reads as TGTGCCAGCAGTGTGCAGAGCAATCAGCCCCAGCATTTT. Its protein is CASSVQSNQPQHF.

This clonotype was counted a few times. V is TRBV24-1 and J is TRBJ2-2; possibly TRBD2 for D (5 bases). V was shortened by 4 bases and J by 1 base, with 9 bases between the two germline ends. The CDR3 is 15 residues long. CDR1 and CDR2 from the germline V gene are KGHDR and SFDVKD. In DNA form, the CDR3 reads TGTGCCACCAGTGACCCTGGGAGGAACACCGGGGAGCTGTTTTTT. Its translation: CATSDPGRNTGELFF.

The rearrangement links TRBV5-1 to TRBJ2-1; 9 bases line up with TRBD2. The CDR3 is made up of 14 amino acids. Per the germline V gene, CDR1 is SGHRS and CDR2 is YFSETQ. V was pared by 7 bases and J by 4 bases, with 6 bases of the junction left unmatched. CDR3 DNA: TGCGCCAGCGTGGAGACTAGCGGATACAATGAGCAGTTCTTC. This encodes CASVETSGYNEQFF.

This clonotype was recorded many times. For the CDR3, the DNA is TGTGCCAGCAGCCAAGGGTGGGGATTGGACGAGCAGTACTTC. This encodes CASSQGWGLDEQYF. The rearrangement links TRBV3-1 to TRBJ2-7; D is undetermined. The CDR3 totals 14 residues. The germline V and J ends were trimmed by 1 base and 5 bases, with 12 bases remaining between them. Germline values: CDR1 LGHDT, CDR2 YNNKEL (reference sequence).

This clonotype was recorded once. The genes are TRBV7-9 and TRBJ2-7, with D possibly matching TRBD1 (5 bases). The J call is doubtful: the DNA matches TRBJ2-1 better. From germline, CDR1 is SEHNR and CDR2 FQNEAQ (reference sequence). The CDR3 has 14 amino acids. The CDR3 here is CASSQFDRSYEQFF. DNA of the CDR3: TGTGCCAGCAGCCAATTCGACAGATCCTACGAGCAGTTCTTC.

The CDR3 reads CASSLSAVHYNEQFF. In DNA, the CDR3 is TGTGCCAGCAGCTTGTCAGCGGTTCACTACAATGAGCAGTTCTTC. This chain joins TRBV5-4 and TRBJ2-1; TRBD2 might be the D (5 bases). CDR1 SGHNT and CDR2 YYREEE come from the germline V gene (reference sequence). CDR3 length: 15 residues. The V end was cut by 1 base, the J end by 3 bases, with 11 bases between.

Only a few counts were recorded for this clonotype. This sequence joins TRBV5-6 and TRBJ2-3; D may be TRBD2 (5 bases). Germline V CDR1 and CDR2: SGHDT, YYEEEE. Trimming took 1 base from V and 1 from J, leaving 10 bases between them. CDR3 size: 15 residues. The CDR3 region has the DNA TGTGCCAGCAGCTTGCCGGACTCCCGCACAGATACGCAGTATTTT. Protein sequence: CASSLPDSRTDTQYF.

V and J are TRBV20-1 and TRBJ2-3; D may be TRBD2 (5 bases). This CDR3 is built from 13 residues. V lost 6 bases, J lost 4 bases, and 14 bases lay in between. Germline CDR1 DFQATT, CDR2 SNEGSKA (reference sequence). This chain's CDR3 is CSARRLASDTQYF. DNA for the CDR3: TGCAGTGCCAGGCGGCTAGCATCAGATACGCAGTATTTT.

This clonotype was seen at least ten times. V and J are TRBV27 and TRBJ2-1; D remains unclear. Germline CDR1 is MNHEY and CDR2 is SMNVEV (reference sequence). The CDR3 totals 13 residues. Trimming pared 6 bases from V and 4 bases from J, leaving 10 bases between. The CDR3 reads CASSLGRYNEQFF. CDR3 bases: TGTGCCAGCAGCCTCGGGCGGTACAATGAGCAGTTCTTC.

This clonotype showed up many times. The gene calls are TRBV5-1 and TRBJ2-1; D call uncertain. Germline V gene sequence: CDR1 SGHRS, CDR2 YFSETQ. Trimming removed 2 bases at V and 0 bases at J, with 6 bases between. This CDR3 contains 14 residues. The CDR3 DNA sequence: TGCGCCAGCAGCTTTTCGGTCTCCTACAATGAGCAGTTCTTC. Amino acids: CASSFSVSYNEQFF.

This clonotype was counted ten times or more. The J gene is TRBJ1-5, the V gene TRBV20-1, with D possibly being TRBD1 (6 bases). CDR1 is DFQATT and CDR2 is SNEGSKA in the germline V gene (reference sequence). This CDR3 contains 15 residues. The V end was cut by 6 bases, the J end by 2 bases, with 17 bases between. The CDR3 nucleotides read TGCAGTGCCAACCCCCCAGGGGCCCGCAATCAGCCCCAGCATTTT. This encodes CSANPPGARNQPQHF.

The chain combines TRBV7-9 with TRBJ1-2; D not resolved. The CDR3 spans 13 residues. The V end was cut by 3 bases, the J end by 5 bases, with 10 bases between. Germline loops: CDR1 SEHNR, CDR2 FQNEAQ (reference sequence). Here the CDR3 DNA reads TGTGCCAGCAGCTTCGACAACTGGTATGGCTACACCTTC. Its protein is CASSFDNWYGYTF.

This clonotype was counted between two and nine times. The rearrangement joins TRBV3-1 to TRBJ1-6, with a weak D call TRBD1 (6 bases). V dropped 4 bases and J dropped 3 bases, with 10 bases sitting between them. CDR3 size: 15 residues. Germline V lookup: CDR1 LGHDT, CDR2 YNNKEL (reference sequence). CDR3 amino acids: CASSLTGNYNSPLHF. The DNA for the CDR3 is TGTGCCAGCAGCCTGACAGGCAACTATAATTCACCCCTCCACTTT. Using reference TRBV3-1 and TRBJ1-6 for the parts outside the CDR3, the full variable domain is DTAVSQTPKYLVTQMGNDKSIKCEQNLGHDTMYWYKQDSKKFLKIMFSYNNKELIINETVPNRFSPKSPDKAHLNLHINSLELGDSAVYFCASSLTGNYNSPLHFGNGTRLTVT.

This clonotype has at least ten counts. The gene calls are TRBV7-9 and TRBJ2-3; 9 nucleotides match TRBD2. CDR3 length: 15 residues. The germline CDR1 and CDR2 sequences are SEHNR and FQNEAQ (reference sequence). The V gene end was trimmed by 2 bases and the J gene end by 6 bases; junction bases not matched to a gene: 6. The CDR3 here is CASSLSAGGGDTQYF. The CDR3 coding sequence is TGTGCCAGCAGCTTATCAGCGGGAGGAGGGGATACGCAGTATTTT. Filled out from reference TRBV7-9 and TRBJ2-3, the complete variable domain reads DTGVSQNPRHKITKRGQNVTFRCDPISEHNRLYWYRQTLGQGPEFLTYFQNEAQLEKSRLLSDRFSAERPKGSFSTLEIQRTEQGDSAMYLCASSLSAGGGDTQYFGPGTRLTVL.